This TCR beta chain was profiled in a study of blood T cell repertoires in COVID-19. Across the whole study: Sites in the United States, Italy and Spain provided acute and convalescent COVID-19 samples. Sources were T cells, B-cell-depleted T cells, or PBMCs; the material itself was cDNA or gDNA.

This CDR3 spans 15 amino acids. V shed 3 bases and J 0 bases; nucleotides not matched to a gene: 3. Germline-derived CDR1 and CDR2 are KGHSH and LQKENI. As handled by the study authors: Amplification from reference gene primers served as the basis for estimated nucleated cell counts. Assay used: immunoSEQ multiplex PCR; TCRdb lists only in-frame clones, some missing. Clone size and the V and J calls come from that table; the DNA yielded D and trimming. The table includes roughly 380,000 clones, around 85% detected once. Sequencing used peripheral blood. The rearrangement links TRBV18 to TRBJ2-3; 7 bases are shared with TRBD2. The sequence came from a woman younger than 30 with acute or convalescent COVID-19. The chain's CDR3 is CASSPASGSTDTQYF. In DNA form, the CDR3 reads TGTGCCAGCTCACCCGCTAGCGGAAGCACAGATACGCAGTATTTT. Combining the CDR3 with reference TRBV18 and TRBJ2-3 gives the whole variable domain NAGVMQNPRHLVRRRGQEARLRCSPMKGHSHVYWYRQLPEEGLKFMVYLQKENIIDESGMPKERFSAEFPKEGPSILRIQQVVRGDSAAYFCASSPASGSTDTQYFGPGTRLTVL.